Reported below is one T cell receptor (beta chain). As yet, its antigen is unknown. The assay was immunoSEQ multiplex PCR, and TCRdb's table has in-frame clones only and misses some. This table has about 55,000 clones, 60% to 80% appearing once. This entry is derived from a study of T cell responses to AZD1222 COVID-19 vaccine. Study findings and constraints: With two AZD1222 doses given, Spike-specific TCR breadth and depth both rose. Of spike-specific TCRs, nearly half reportedly target regions left unmutated in variants.

Whether given at about 4 or about 12 weeks, second doses were pooled. V gave up 6 bases and J gave up 7 bases; unmatched junction bases: 11. Per germline, CDR1 MNHEY and CDR2 SMNVEV (reference sequence). CDR3 length: 16 residues. V gene TRBV27 combines with J gene TRBJ2-1, with 11 bases fitting TRBD2. The clonotype was recovered from an adult who received the AZD1222 COVID-19 vaccine. The sequences come from peripheral blood, collected 28 days after the second AZD1222 dose. CDR3 bases: TGTGCCAGCAGGATATCACTAGCGGGAGTACAAAATGAGCAGTTCTTC. Translated: CASRISLAGVQNEQFF.